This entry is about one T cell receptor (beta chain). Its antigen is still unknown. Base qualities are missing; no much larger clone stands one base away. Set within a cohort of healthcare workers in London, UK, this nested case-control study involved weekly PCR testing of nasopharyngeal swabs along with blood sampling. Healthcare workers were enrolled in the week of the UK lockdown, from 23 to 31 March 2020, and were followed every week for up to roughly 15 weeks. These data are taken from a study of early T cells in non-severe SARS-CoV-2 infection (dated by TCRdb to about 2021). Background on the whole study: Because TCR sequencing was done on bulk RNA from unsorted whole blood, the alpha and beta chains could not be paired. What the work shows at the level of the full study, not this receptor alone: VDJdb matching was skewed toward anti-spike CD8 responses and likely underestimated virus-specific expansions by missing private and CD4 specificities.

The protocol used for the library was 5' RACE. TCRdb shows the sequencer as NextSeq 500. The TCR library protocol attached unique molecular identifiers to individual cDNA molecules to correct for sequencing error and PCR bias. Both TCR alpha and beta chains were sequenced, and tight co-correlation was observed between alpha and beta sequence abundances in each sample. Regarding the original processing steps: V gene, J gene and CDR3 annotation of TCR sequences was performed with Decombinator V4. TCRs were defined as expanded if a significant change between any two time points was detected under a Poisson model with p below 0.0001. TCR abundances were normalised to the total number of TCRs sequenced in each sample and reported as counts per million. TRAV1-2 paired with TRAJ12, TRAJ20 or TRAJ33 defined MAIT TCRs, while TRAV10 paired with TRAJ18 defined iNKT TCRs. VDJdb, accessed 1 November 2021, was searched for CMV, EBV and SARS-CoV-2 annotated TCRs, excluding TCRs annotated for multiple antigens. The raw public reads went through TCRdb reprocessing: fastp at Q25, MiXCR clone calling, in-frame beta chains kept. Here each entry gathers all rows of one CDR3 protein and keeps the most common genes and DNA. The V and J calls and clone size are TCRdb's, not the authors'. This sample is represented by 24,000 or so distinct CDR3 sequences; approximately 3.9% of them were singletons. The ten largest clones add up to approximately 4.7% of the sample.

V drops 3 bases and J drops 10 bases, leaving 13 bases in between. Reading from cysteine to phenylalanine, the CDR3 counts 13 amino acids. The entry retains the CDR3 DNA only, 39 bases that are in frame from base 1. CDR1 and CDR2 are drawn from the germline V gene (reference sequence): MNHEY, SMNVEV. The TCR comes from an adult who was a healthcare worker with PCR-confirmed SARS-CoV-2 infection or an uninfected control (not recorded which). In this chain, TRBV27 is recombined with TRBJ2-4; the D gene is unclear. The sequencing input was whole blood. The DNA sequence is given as TGTGCCAGCAGTTTCCCCCTTTCTGGGATTCAGTACTTC. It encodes CASSFPLSGIQYF.